This TCR beta chain was found in a study of blood T cell repertoires in COVID-19. As for the study in general: COVID-19 samples, acute and convalescent, were from the United States, Italy and Spain. PBMCs, B-cell-depleted T cells, or T cells were the source of the cDNA or gDNA that made up the material.

The CDR3 sequence is 14 residues long. The V gene's germline CDR1 is ENHRY and CDR2 SYGVKD. The ends were cut back, 2 bases at V and 4 bases at J, with 11 bases in the middle. Authors' methods: Reference gene primers were amplified, and this amplification served to estimate nucleated cell counts. Here immunoSEQ multiplex PCR was the method, and the copy in TCRdb shows in-frame clones only, minus some. V, J and clone size derive from that table, while D and trimming were established from the DNA sequence. The sample yields tens of thousands of clones, 88% seen once. The sample was peripheral blood. The gene calls are TRBV10-3 and TRBJ1-2; the D gene is possibly TRBD1 (5 bases). The sequence derives from a man aged 55 to 69 with active COVID-19. The CDR3 loop reads CAISEDRGSYGYTF. CDR3 DNA: TGTGCCATCAGTGAGGATCGGGGGAGCTATGGCTACACCTTC.